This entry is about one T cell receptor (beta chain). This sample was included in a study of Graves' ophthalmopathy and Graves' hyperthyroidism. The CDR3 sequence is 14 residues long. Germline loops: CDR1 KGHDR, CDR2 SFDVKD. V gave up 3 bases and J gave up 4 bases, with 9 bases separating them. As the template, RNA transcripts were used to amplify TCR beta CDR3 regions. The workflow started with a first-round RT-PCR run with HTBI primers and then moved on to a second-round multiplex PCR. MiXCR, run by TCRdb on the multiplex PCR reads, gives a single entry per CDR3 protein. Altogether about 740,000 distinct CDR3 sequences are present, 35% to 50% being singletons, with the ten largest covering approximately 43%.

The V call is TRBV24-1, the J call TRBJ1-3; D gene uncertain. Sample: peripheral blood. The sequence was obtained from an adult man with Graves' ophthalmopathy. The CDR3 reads CATSDPWRGNTIYF. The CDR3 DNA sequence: TGTGCCACCAGTGATCCTTGGAGGGGAAACACCATATATTTT.